The 27 T cell receptor beta chains below come from one sample, sequenced in a study of Graves' ophthalmopathy and Graves' hyperthyroidism (dated by TCRdb to the late 2010s). Data came from an Illumina HiSeq 2000. For repertoire sequencing, TCR beta CDR3 regions were amplified from RNA transcripts. A first-round RT-PCR used HTBI primers with the Qiagen OneStep RT-PCR kit, followed by a second-round multiplex PCR, size selection and purification. Using fastp at Q25 and MiXCR, TCRdb reprocessed the public reads and kept productive beta chains. Merged by CDR3 protein, the rows form single entries marked with the most common genes and DNA. The sample contains more than 1,000,000 distinct CDR3 sequences, roughly two fifths of them found a single time. The ten largest clones take up roughly 11% of the sample. Sequencing input: peripheral blood or thyroid tissue (not recorded which). Source of these receptors: an adult man with Graves' hyperthyroidism.

This chain links TRBV2 with TRBJ2-5, with 10 positions matching TRBD1. This CDR3 region has 17 residues. J was trimmed by 0 bases and V by 7 bases; bases with no gene match: 11. The germline V gene has CDR1 SNHLY and CDR2 FYNNEI. The CDR3 sequence is CASNRDRGSRDQETQYF. Written as DNA, the CDR3 is TGTGCCAGCAACCGGGACAGGGGTTCGCGGGACCAAGAGACCCAGTACTTC.

For this clonotype: A much larger clone differs from this one at a single base, so this may be a read error. The chain recombines TRBV7-2 with TRBJ2-5, with D maybe TRBD1 (6 bases). Germline assignment: CDR1 SGHTA and CDR2 FQGNSA. The V and J ends lost 6 bases and 4 bases respectively, with 15 bases between them. The CDR3 is 14 residues long. The CDR3 DNA is TGTGCCAGCAGACCAGGGGCAGCCGCAGAGACCCAGTACTTC. As protein: CASRPGAAAETQYF.

The sample holds one count of this clonotype. The V call is TRBV3-1, the J call TRBJ2-7; TRBD1 is a possible D gene (6 bases). CDR1 is LGHDT, CDR2 YNNKEL, per germline (reference sequence). This CDR3 contains 14 residues. V was trimmed by 2 bases and J by 9 bases, leaving 17 bases between them. The CDR3, as DNA: TGTGCCAGCAGCCAACTTGGCAGGACCAGGGGGCAGTACTTC. Translated: CASSQLGRTRGQYF.

V is TRBV12-3 or TRBV12-4 and J is TRBJ2-5, with 13 nucleotides matching TRBD2. The J segment lost 0 bases and the V segment lost 4 bases, leaving 14 bases of the junction unmatched. The CDR3 has 20 amino acids. Here the CDR3 DNA reads TGTGCCAGCAGTTCCAGGACTAGCGGGAGTTTCGGGGTATACCAAGAGACCCAGTACTTC. It translates to CASSSRTSGSFGVYQETQYF.

This clonotype was recorded at least ten times. The J gene is TRBJ2-6, the V gene TRBV12-3 or TRBV12-4; a possible D gene is TRBD1 (5 bases). V lost 4 bases and J lost 4, with 11 bases in between. The CDR3 is 15 residues long. The CDR3 sequence: CASSSQGYGANVLTF. The CDR3 DNA reads TGTGCCAGCAGTTCGCAGGGTTACGGGGCCAACGTCCTGACTTTC.

The V and J genes are TRBV20-1 and TRBJ1-2; D unresolved. The ends were cut back, 6 bases at V and 4 bases at J, with 18 bases in the middle. The CDR3 loop spans 14 amino acids. CDR1 is DFQATT, CDR2 SNEGSKA, per germline (reference sequence). The CDR3 DNA follows: TGCAGTGCCACCATGCTGGTACGGTCCTATGGCTACACCTTC. Translated, it gives CSATMLVRSYGYTF.

The chain recombines TRBV10-3 with TRBJ2-7, with D maybe TRBD2 (6 bases). CDR1 and CDR2 from the germline V gene are ENHRY and SYGVKD. CDR3 length: 18 amino acids. Trimming took off 10 bases at V and 0 bases at J, with 28 bases between the two ends. Written as DNA, the CDR3 is TGTGCCAGCCGTTACGAGGACCCGACCGGGGGTCACTCCTACGAGCAGTACTTC. The encoded protein is CASRYEDPTGGHSYEQYF.

This clonotype has just a few counts. This chain links TRBV6-6 with TRBJ1-5; 7 bases agree with TRBD1. Germline CDR1 and CDR2: MNHNY and SVGAGI (reference sequence). V was clipped by 0 bases and J by 1 base; unmatched bases: 6. The CDR3 contains 17 residues. In nucleotides, the CDR3 is TGTGCCAGCAGTTACTCGGGGTGGGACAGAAGCAATCAGCCCCAGCATTTT. Encoded protein: CASSYSGWDRSNQPQHF.

The gene calls are TRBV7-2 and TRBJ2-1; 10 nucleotides agree with TRBD1. J lost 7 bases, V lost 5 bases, and 8 bases had no gene match. The CDR3 is 15 residues long. From germline, CDR1 is SGHTA and CDR2 FQGNSA. The CDR3 loop reads CASSPRRTGGNEQFF. CDR3 DNA sequence: TGTGCCAGCAGCCCACGCCGGACAGGGGGAAATGAGCAGTTCTTC.

The chain links TRBV3-1 to TRBJ2-5; 7 nucleotides align to TRBD1. Trimming took 4 bases from V and 5 from J; bases not matched to a gene: 10. CDR3 length: 15 amino acids. CDR1 and CDR2 (germline): LGHDT, YNNKEL (reference sequence). As DNA, the CDR3 is TGTGCCAGCAGCCTGTCAGACAGGGTTAGTGAGACCCAGTACTTC. It is translated as CASSLSDRVSETQYF.

The rearrangement joins TRBV2 to TRBJ2-5; D might be TRBD1 or TRBD2, each matching 5 bases. The germline V gene encodes CDR1 SNHLY and CDR2 FYNNEI. This CDR3 has 13 residues. Trimming stripped 6 bases from V and 4 bases from J, with 12 bases between. Written as DNA, the CDR3 is TGTGCCAGCAGCGCCGAGGGGATAGAGACCCAGTACTTC. This encodes CASSAEGIETQYF.

This clonotype was detected a few times. Sequence at one end of the junction differs from germline and may be a read error. The rearrangement joins TRBV7-9 to TRBJ1-5; 9 bases are shared with TRBD1. The CDR3 consists of 19 residues. In germline, CDR1 is SEHNR, CDR2 FQNEAQ (reference sequence). CDR3: CASSPKGPGQGQGNQPQHF. The CDR3 DNA reads as TGCGCCAGCAGCCCCAAGGGGCCGGGACAGGGACAAGGCAATCAGCCCCAGCATTTT.

This clonotype was observed a handful of times. The junction differs from germline at one of its ends, possibly a read error. This chain connects TRBV29-1 to TRBJ1-4; TRBD1 matches at 7 bases. The CDR3 sequence is 9 residues long. Germline loops: CDR1 SQVTM, CDR2 ANQGSEA. CDR3 loop: CSMTQGPLF. In DNA, the CDR3 is TGCAGCATGACACAGGGGCCCCTATTT. Using reference TRBV29-1 and TRBJ1-4 for the parts outside the CDR3, the full variable domain is SAVISQKPSRDICQRGTSLTIQCQVDSQVTMMFWYRQQPGQSLTLIATANQGSEATYESGFVIDKFPISRPNLTFSTLTVSNMSPEDSSIYLCSMTQGPLFGSGTQLSVL.

On this clonotype itself: One end of the junction fails to match germline, which may point to a read error. The chain recombines TRBV5-1 with TRBJ1-6, with unresolved D. Looked up from germline, CDR1 is SGHRS and CDR2 is YFSETQ. This CDR3 has 15 amino acids. CDR3 in DNA: TGTGCCAGCAGCCCCACTAGACGGAACAATTCACCCCTCCACTTT. Translation: CASSPTRRNNSPLHF.

Regarding this clonotype: As the CDR3 is not closed by the conserved phenylalanine or tryptophan, this likely results from a read error. No DNA is shown, since the ends of the CDR3 on it are uncertain; the CDR3 is the one TCRdb lists. CDR3 residues: CAISESRSGA. The V call is TRBV10-3, the J call TRBJ1-5. The germline V gene encodes CDR1 ENHRY and CDR2 SYGVKD. The CDR3 length is 10 residues, termini included.

This clonotype was counted many times. The rearrangement joins TRBV10-2 to TRBJ2-2, with TRBD2 as a possible D gene (5 bases). The CDR3 has 10 residues. The germline CDR1 and CDR2 sequences are WSHSY and SAAADI. Between the trimmed V and J ends, which lost 9 bases and 9 bases, there was a span of 8 bases. CDR3 sequence: CASWERELFF. Written as DNA, the CDR3 is TGCGCCAGTTGGGAGAGGGAGCTGTTTTTT.

The chain carries TRBV7-8 and TRBJ2-2; D perhaps matches TRBD2 (6 bases). CDR1 is SGHVS and CDR2 is FQNEAQ in the germline V gene. Trimming cost V 2 bases and J 1 base, with 14 bases left between them. The CDR3 is 17 residues long. CDR3 nucleotide sequence: TGTGCCAGCAGCTTACTGGGCGGGACGGTGAACACCGGGGAGCTGTTTTTT. This gives the protein CASSLLGGTVNTGELFF. Full variable domain (outside the CDR3, taken from reference TRBV7-8 and TRBJ2-2): GAGVSQSPRYKVAKRGQDVALRCDPISGHVSLFWYQQALGQGPEFLTYFQNEAQLDKSGLPSDRFFAERPEGSVSTLKIQRTQQEDSAVYLCASSLLGGTVNTGELFFGEGSRLTVL.

This sequence joins TRBV6-5 and TRBJ2-7; D unresolved. The germline V and J ends were trimmed by 4 bases and 5 bases, with 18 bases remaining between them. Germline CDR1 MNHEY, CDR2 SVGAGI. The CDR3 consists of 15 residues. CDR3 sequence: CASSSSRDPVDEQYF. In DNA form, the CDR3 reads TGTGCCAGCAGTTCTTCCCGCGATCCCGTGGACGAGCAGTACTTC.

This clonotype was recorded at least ten times. The J gene is TRBJ1-2, the V gene TRBV5-1, with D uncertain. Trimming stripped 5 bases from V and 2 bases from J, with 13 bases between. The germline gives CDR1 SGHRS, CDR2 YFSETQ. This CDR3 has 14 residues. The CDR3 is CASRRTVPNYGYTF. DNA for the CDR3: TGCGCCAGCAGGAGGACGGTTCCGAACTATGGCTACACCTTC.

This clonotype was seen at least ten times. This sequence joins TRBV7-9 and TRBJ1-4; TRBD1 matches at 10 bases. V gave up 3 bases and J gave up 8 bases; unmatched junction bases: 3. This CDR3 contains 14 residues. Germline V CDR1 and CDR2: SEHNR, FQNEAQ (reference sequence). CDR3 coding DNA: TGTGCCAGCAGCTTCGACAGGGGGCTCGAAAAACTGTTTTTT. Translation: CASSFDRGLEKLFF. The full variable domain, with the rest looked up from reference TRBV7-9 and TRBJ1-4, is DTGVSQNPRHKITKRGQNVTFRCDPISEHNRLYWYRQTLGQGPEFLTYFQNEAQLEKSRLLSDRFSAERPKGSFSTLEIQRTEQGDSAMYLCASSFDRGLEKLFFGSGTQLSVL.

This sequence joins TRBV28 and TRBJ2-5; 7 bases align to TRBD1. The CDR3 runs 16 residues. V was clipped by 6 bases and J by 7 bases; unmatched bases: 17. CDR1 is MDHEN, CDR2 SYDVKM, per germline. The DNA for the CDR3 is TGTGCCAGCAGCACTGGGACAGAACACCCTTTGTGGACCCAGTACTTC. Its protein product is CASSTGTEHPLWTQYF.

The chain combines TRBV24-1 with TRBJ1-1; D is perhaps TRBD1 (5 bases). The CDR3 totals 15 residues. The V gene lost 5 bases and the J gene lost 3 bases, with 15 bases spanning the gap. Germline CDR1 reads KGHDR; CDR2 reads SFDVKD. The CDR3 region has the DNA TGTGCCACCAGTGCTAGCAGGGTTGGTGACACTGAAGCTTTCTTT. This translates into CATSASRVGDTEAFF.

As concerns this clonotype: In this CDR3 the conserved last residue, phenylalanine or tryptophan, is missing, so a read error is likely. The limits of the CDR3 on the DNA are not certain, so only TCRdb's listed CDR3 is given. The chain links TRBV2 to TRBJ1-2. CDR1 and CDR2 (germline): SNHLY, FYNNEI. Including both end residues, the CDR3 is 9 amino acids long. CDR3 residues: CASRTSDSY.

Written as DNA, the CDR3 is TGTGCCAGCAGCCAAGGACTAGCGGGTACCGGGGAGGAGACCCAGTACTTC. Its translation: CASSQGLAGTGEETQYF. The gene calls are TRBV7-2 and TRBJ2-5, with 11 bases matching TRBD2. This CDR3 has 17 amino acids. Per germline, CDR1 SGHTA and CDR2 FQGNSA. V lost 5 bases to trimming and J lost 5 bases; unmatched junction nucleotides: 13.

The chain employs TRBV7-2 and TRBJ2-7, with a possible D match to TRBD1 (5 bases). V was cut by 5 bases and J by 7 bases, with 21 bases left in between. CDR3 length: 15 amino acids. In germline, CDR1 is SGHTA, CDR2 FQGNSA. CDR3 region: CASSVGRVYDREQYF. CDR3 DNA: TGTGCCAGCAGCGTCGGCAGGGTCTACGATAGGGAGCAGTACTTC.

This clonotype was recorded at least ten times. In DNA form, the CDR3 reads TGCAGTGCTAGAGTGGTTTCCTACGAGCAGTACTTC. Residues: CSARVVSYEQYF. The chain joins TRBV20-1 to TRBJ2-7, with D uncertain. Trimming removed 1 base at V and 1 base at J, with 5 bases between. Looked up from germline, CDR1 is DFQATT and CDR2 is SNEGSKA (reference sequence). CDR3 length equals 12 residues.

This clonotype was found many times. The chain joins TRBV24-1 to TRBJ2-2; D is undetermined. With 1 base removed from V and 5 bases from J, the gap between germline ends came to 4 bases. The CDR3 is 13 residues long. CDR1 is KGHDR, CDR2 SFDVKD, per germline. DNA for the CDR3: TGTGCCACCAGTGATTTTGGAACCGGGGAGCTGTTTTTT. As protein: CATSDFGTGELFF.